Following are 22 T cell receptor beta chains from one sample sequenced in a study of blood T cell repertoires in COVID-19. Method: immunoSEQ multiplex PCR; TCRdb's copy keeps in-frame clones and lacks some. The sample has about 220,000 clones; roughly 82% are singletons. Sample: peripheral blood. All receptors come from a man aged 50-60 years with active or convalescent COVID-19.

The chain recombines TRBV9 with TRBJ2-5; tentatively, D is TRBD2 (6 bases). The CDR3 is 16 residues long. V lost 4 bases and J lost 5, with 21 bases in between. CDR1 and CDR2 from the germline V gene are SGDLS and YYNGEE. This chain's CDR3 is CASSTYTGEGRETQYF. The CDR3 DNA is TGTGCCAGCAGCACCTACACCGGTGAAGGGAGGGAGACCCAGTACTTC.

This rearrangement joins TRBV28 to TRBJ1-5, with D hard to call. CDR1 MDHEN and CDR2 SYDVKM come from the germline V gene. The CDR3 length is 15 residues. The V end lost 4 bases, the J end lost 5 bases, and 15 bases lay between the germline ends. CDR3 bases: TGTGCCAGCAGTTCCCATCGAATCGGAGATCAGCCCCAGCATTTT. It translates to CASSSHRIGDQPQHF.

V is TRBV10-3 and J is TRBJ2-1, with D possibly TRBD2 on 6 matching bases. V was cut by 6 bases and J by 9 bases, with 15 bases left in between. The CDR3 totals 13 residues. Germline V gene sequence: CDR1 ENHRY, CDR2 SYGVKD. The CDR3 protein is CAIRAGGGSEQFF. Here the CDR3 DNA reads TGTGCCATCAGGGCTGGAGGAGGGAGTGAGCAGTTCTTC.

V is TRBV7-9 and J is TRBJ2-1; weak D call: TRBD2 (6 bases). The CDR3 has 17 residues. V lost 3 bases and J 1 base, leaving 16 bases between the germline ends. The germline V gene encodes CDR1 SEHNR and CDR2 FQNEAQ (reference sequence). The CDR3: CASSFGTSPRSYNEQFF. The CDR3 DNA reads as TGTGCCAGCAGCTTCGGAACTAGCCCCAGATCCTACAATGAGCAGTTCTTC.

The chain uses TRBV2 and TRBJ1-5, with D possibly TRBD1 on 6 matching bases. Trimming shortened V by 7 bases and J by 0 bases, and 13 bases separated the two germline ends. CDR1 and CDR2 from the germline V gene are SNHLY and FYNNEI. The CDR3 contains 15 residues. This CDR3 is CASTLDSYSNQPQHF. In DNA form, the CDR3 reads TGTGCCAGCACTCTGGACAGCTATAGCAATCAGCCCCAGCATTTT.

This chain connects TRBV19 to TRBJ1-5; D perhaps matches TRBD1 (5 bases). The CDR3 length is 15 residues. The germline CDR1 and CDR2 sequences are LNHDA and SQIVND (reference sequence). Deletions cut 10 bases from V and 5 bases from J, with 21 bases between. CDR3 coding DNA: TGTGCCACTCAGGTCGATGGGGGGGTGCATCAGCCCCAGCATTTT. The encoded protein is CATQVDGGVHQPQHF.

This chain links TRBV5-1 with TRBJ2-1; TRBD2 aligns across 7 bases. Germline CDR1 is SGHRS and CDR2 is YFSETQ. After removal of 5 bases from V and 7 bases from J, the junction contained 12 bases not matched to a gene. The CDR3 loop spans 15 amino acids. DNA of the CDR3: TGCGCCAGCAGGGAAGGGACTAACACTTGGAATGAGCAGTTCTTC. Amino acid sequence: CASREGTNTWNEQFF.

V is TRBV27 and J is TRBJ1-3; D is unresolved. CDR1 and CDR2 (germline): MNHEY, SMNVEV (reference sequence). The germline V and J ends were trimmed by 2 bases and 0 bases, with 14 bases remaining between them. The CDR3 spans 17 residues. The CDR3, as DNA: TGTGCCAGCAGTTTACCGGCAGCGTCATACTCTGGAAACACCATATATTTT. Translating gives CASSLPAASYSGNTIYF.

The chain joins TRBV28 to TRBJ1-2, with D unresolved. This CDR3 contains 14 residues. Trimming pared 9 bases from V and 6 bases from J, leaving 20 bases between. From germline, CDR1 is MDHEN and CDR2 SYDVKM. In nucleotides, the CDR3 is TGTGCCAGTACTTCTTCGGGGTCTCAAGATGGCTACACCTTC. Its translation: CASTSSGSQDGYTF.

The rearrangement links TRBV5-1 to TRBJ1-4, with D possibly matching TRBD1 (6 bases). Germline V lookup: CDR1 SGHRS, CDR2 YFSETQ. This CDR3 region has 15 residues. Trimming left V 4 bases short and J 7 bases short, with 17 bases between. The DNA for the CDR3 is TGCGCCAGCAGCCCCCGACAGGATATGGGTGAAAAACTGTTTTTT. Amino acid sequence: CASSPRQDMGEKLFF.

V is TRBV13 and J is TRBJ2-5; a possible D gene is TRBD1 (6 bases). V lost 8 bases, J lost 5 bases, and 15 bases lay in between. Germline values: CDR1 PRHDT, CDR2 FYEKMQ (reference sequence). The CDR3 loop spans 13 amino acids. The CDR3: CASRESGEETQYF. The CDR3 region has the DNA TGTGCCAGCCGGGAATCAGGGGAGGAGACCCAGTACTTC.

The V gene is TRBV18, the J gene TRBJ2-1; D perhaps matches TRBD1 (5 bases). Germline V lookup: CDR1 KGHSH, CDR2 LQKENI. V dropped 3 bases and J dropped 14 bases, with 23 bases sitting between them. The CDR3 sequence is 15 residues long. CDR3 in amino acids: CASSPSQGGLQVEFF. CDR3 coding DNA: TGTGCCAGCTCACCGTCTCAGGGCGGCCTGCAGGTTGAGTTCTTC.

The J gene is TRBJ2-2, the V gene TRBV11-3; perhaps TRBD2 as D (6 bases). Trimming removed 5 bases at V and 5 bases at J, with 18 bases between. The V gene's germline CDR1 is SGHNT and CDR2 YENEEA. The CDR3 covers 16 residues. The CDR3 DNA is TGTGCCAGCAGCGTAAGCCACGGCGGGGTAACCGGGGAGCTGTTTTTT. Its protein product is CASSVSHGGVTGELFF.

V gene TRBV20-1 combines with J gene TRBJ1-2; perhaps TRBD1 as D (5 bases). Germline V gene sequence: CDR1 DFQATT, CDR2 SNEGSKA (reference sequence). The germline V and J ends were trimmed by 4 bases and 5 bases, with 8 bases remaining between them. This CDR3 spans 11 amino acids. For the CDR3, the DNA is TGCAGTGCTAAGACAGATTATGGCTACACCTTC. This gives the protein CSAKTDYGYTF.

The V and J genes are TRBV29-1 and TRBJ1-2; D gene uncertain. Germline CDR1 reads SQVTM; CDR2 reads ANQGSEA. Trimming removed 3 bases at V and 4 bases at J, with 9 bases between. The CDR3 covers 12 residues. CDR3 nucleotide sequence: TGCAGCGTTGAGTCGGGGTTCTATGGCTACACCTTC. It specifies CSVESGFYGYTF. Drawing the rest from reference TRBV29-1 and TRBJ1-2, the complete variable domain is SAVISQKPSRDICQRGTSLTIQCQVDSQVTMMFWYRQQPGQSLTLIATANQGSEATYESGFVIDKFPISRPNLTFSTLTVSNMSPEDSSIYLCSVESGFYGYTFGSGTRLTVV.

This chain links TRBV19 with TRBJ2-7; TRBD1 matches at 7 bases. Germline CDR1 and CDR2: LNHDA and SQIVND (reference sequence). The J segment lost 3 bases and the V segment lost 7 bases, leaving 9 bases of the junction unmatched. This CDR3 region has 14 residues. The DNA for the CDR3 is TGTGCCAGTACTACAGGGGCTCCCAGCTACGAGCAGTACTTC. Encoded protein: CASTTGAPSYEQYF.

This chain links TRBV5-1 with TRBJ2-3; a possible D gene is TRBD2 (7 bases). The CDR3 is 14 amino acids. The V gene's germline CDR1 is SGHRS and CDR2 YFSETQ. The germline V and J ends were trimmed by 6 bases and 2 bases, with 13 bases remaining between them. The CDR3 loop is CASKEGGHTDTQYF. In DNA form, the CDR3 reads TGCGCCAGCAAGGAGGGGGGGCACACAGATACGCAGTATTTT.

The chain recombines TRBV29-1 with TRBJ2-5; D remains unclear. V gave up 4 bases and J gave up 1 base, with 16 bases separating them. This CDR3 contains 15 residues. CDR1 SQVTM and CDR2 ANQGSEA come from the germline V gene. CDR3 DNA sequence: TGCAGCGTTGGCCCCCCCTCAAAGAGCCAAGAGACCCAGTACTTC. It yields the protein CSVGPPSKSQETQYF.

The J gene is TRBJ2-3, the V gene TRBV6-5, with D tentatively TRBD1 (6 bases). This CDR3 has 16 residues. V lost 0 bases, J lost 2 bases, and 12 bases lay in between. Germline V lookup: CDR1 MNHEY, CDR2 SVGAGI. CDR3 residues: CASSYSLSGATDTQYF. Here the CDR3 DNA reads TGTGCCAGCAGTTACTCGCTCTCAGGGGCCACAGATACGCAGTATTTT.

In the case of this clone: Distinct nucleotide sequences in the sample also encode this CDR3. The gene calls are TRBV3-1 (or the pseudogene TRBV3-2) and TRBJ1-3; 9 bases match TRBD1. The CDR3 totals 15 residues. Germline V gene lookup returns CDR1 LGHDT and CDR2 YNNKEL (reference sequence). V lost 3 bases and J lost 4; bases outside the gene matches: 4. CDR3 protein: CASSQAGTGGNTIYF. As DNA, the CDR3 is TGTGCCAGCAGCCAGGCCGGGACAGGGGGAAACACCATATATTTT.

The chain employs TRBV6-2 or TRBV6-3 and TRBJ2-3, with 8 bases fitting TRBD1. The V gene's germline CDR1 is MNHEY and CDR2 SVGEGT. The CDR3 contains 16 residues. V was clipped by 6 bases and J by 7 bases; unmatched bases: 15. CDR3 protein: CASSPSPGGGVHTQYF. In DNA, the CDR3 is TGTGCCAGCAGCCCTTCTCCAGGGGGCGGCGTTCATACGCAGTATTTT.

V gene TRBV20-1 combines with J gene TRBJ1-1; perhaps TRBD1 as D (5 bases). The germline V gene has CDR1 DFQATT and CDR2 SNEGSKA (reference sequence). This CDR3 has 11 amino acids. The V gene lost 4 bases and the J gene lost 9 bases, with 12 bases spanning the gap. DNA for the CDR3: TGCAGTGCTATCAGGGAGGTGAAAGCTTTCTTT. Amino acids: CSAIREVKAFF.